Listed here is a single T cell receptor (beta chain). Antigen specificity is unknown. Unmatched junction bases numbered 14, after V lost 4 bases and J lost 9 bases. From germline, CDR1 is SGHRS and CDR2 YFSETQ. The CDR3 covers 17 residues. This entry belongs to a study of T cell repertoires in cytomegalovirus infection. Study-wide context: A matching HLA type, together with CMV infection, was signaled by public TCR beta signatures.

MiXCR, applied by TCRdb to the reads, yields one record per CDR3 protein. This repertoire shows more than 150,000 distinct CDR3 sequences, roughly 19% found once; its top ten account for around 3.1%. Points from the study as a whole: There were HLA-C-restricted CMV-specific TCR beta clonotypes dominating the ex vivo response. People with CMV and the relevant HLA were identified by cumulative public TCR beta family frequency.

The chain couples TRBV5-1 to TRBJ2-1; 12 bases are shared with TRBD2. Sequencing was carried out using PBMCs. The sequence was obtained from a human donor in good health (CMV status not recorded). Some clones in this sample may be carry-over from other donors' samples. The CDR3 region is CASSQLAGGFRGGEQFF. In DNA form, the CDR3 reads TGCGCCAGCAGCCAGCTAGCGGGGGGGTTCCGAGGTGGTGAGCAGTTCTTC.